A single T cell receptor (beta chain) is shown here with its context. The record originates from a study of cytomegalovirus exposure and HLA in healthy donors. Profiling relied on immunoSEQ multiplex PCR, and the TCRdb table lists in-frame clones only, not all of them. This sample has about 60,000 clones, with around 96% found just once. The V gene end was trimmed by 3 bases and the J gene end by 7 bases; junction bases not matched to a gene: 14. The germline gives CDR1 MGHRA, CDR2 YSYEKL. CDR3 size: 17 residues. The rearrangement uses TRBV4-1 and TRBJ2-7; 11 positions agree with TRBD2. Material for sequencing was PBMCs. The receptor was derived from a man between 18 and 29 years old in good health and CMV-seronegative. The CDR3 DNA follows: TGCGCCAGCAGCCACAGGCAGACTAGCGGGGAACTACGAGAGCAGTACTTC. Protein: CASSHRQTSGELREQYF.